A selection of T cell receptor beta chains follows, all from one sample in a study of blood T cell repertoires in COVID-19. Here immunoSEQ multiplex PCR was the method, and the copy in TCRdb shows in-frame clones only, minus some. The sample consists of roughly 250,000 clones, roughly 80% of them appearing once. Sequencing input: peripheral blood. The origin of the receptors is a woman aged 80 or over with acute or convalescent COVID-19. The conserved cysteine and the conserved F or W are not part of the CDR3 here.

V gene,CDR3 protein
TRBV2,ASSDTRYGYT
TRBV7-8,ASSRTGVFGYT
TRBV5-1,ASSLLGHDTGELF
TRBV29-1,SFRTGGTEAF
TRBV5-4,ASSVGQGQSPLH
TRBV5-1,ASSQQGAVGTEAF
TRBV2,ASSTDRVNTGELF
TRBV28,ASSSNQGAVGNQPQH
TRBV28,ASSPPQQGIGNQPQH
TRBV19,ASSIRGENQPQH
TRBV6-1,ASSEQGGGTEAF
TRBV10-3,AISRAGGTDTQY
TRBV28,ASSQTGGRVHTYNEQF
TRBV5-6,ASSPRGQGSTQPQH
TRBV5-6,ASSLEGTGHGNYGYT
TRBV2,ASRGGFKEPQH
TRBV10-1,ASSESGDRAYNEQF
TRBV12-5,ASGSGTARGAEQY
TRBV27,ASRPDRGLSGANVLT
TRBV5-1,ASSLGPAGGLETQY
TRBV18,ASSPSLGGQETQY
TRBV20-1,SASTSGLMYQETQY
TRBV19,ASSTRGGGTDTQY
TRBV11-2,ASSPRGAQDEKLF
TRBV7-9,ASSLAGQRNQPQH
TRBV14,ASSQLGPGANEKLF
TRBV27,ASSLSGQGNSPLH
TRBV28,ASSPQGQGLYEQY
TRBV18,ASSPGQGGGYGYT
TRBV4-1,ASSQVRSVYSGANVLT
TRBV30,AWTRGRDYT
TRBV18,ASSPRTGGDYGYT
TRBV5-5,ASSSIERTGELF
TRBV21-1,PHSDTQY
TRBV7-9,ASSFNREKGGYT
TRBV12-3/TRBV12-4,ASSLGSGGKLF